Presented here are 27 T cell receptor beta chains from one specimen sequenced in a study of T cells in Graves' hyperthyroidism and ophthalmopathy. Amplified TCR beta CDR3 regions came from RNA transcripts. When the TCR CDR3 underwent first-round RT-PCR, the HTBI primer set was used. TCRdb reprocessed the multiplex PCR reads via MiXCR and lists one record per CDR3 protein. This table has approximately 500,000 distinct CDR3 sequences, approximately 44% appearing once. The sequencing sample was made of peripheral blood or thyroid tissue (not recorded which). These receptors originate from a woman younger than 35 with Graves' hyperthyroidism.

This clonotype was found many times. This chain joins TRBV20-1 and TRBJ2-6; no firm D call. The CDR3 has 14 residues. Germline loops: CDR1 DFQATT, CDR2 SNEGSKA (reference sequence). Trimming stripped 5 bases from V and 0 bases from J, with 8 bases between. CDR3 DNA: TGCAGTGCTTATAGTATCTCTGGGGCCAACGTCCTGACTTTC. It translates to CSAYSISGANVLTF.

This clonotype came up many times. The chain is built from TRBV29-1 and TRBJ1-6; D is unclear. CDR3 length: 13 residues. The germline V and J ends were trimmed by 5 bases and 1 base, with 6 bases remaining between them. Germline CDR1 reads SQVTM; CDR2 reads ANQGSEA. CDR3 coding DNA: TGCAGCGTTAGGGAATCCTATAATTCACCCCTCCACTTT. Translating gives CSVRESYNSPLHF.

The chain combines TRBV20-1 with TRBJ2-5; 7 positions agree with TRBD2. The ends lost 0 bases at V and 11 bases at J; junction bases unmatched: 18. Germline V gene data show CDR1 as DFQATT and CDR2 as SNEGSKA (reference sequence). The CDR3 runs to 16 residues. CDR3 DNA sequence: TGCAGTGCTAGAGAGGAGTGGGGAGGGCCGGGAGATACGCAGTACTTC. Its translation: CSAREEWGGPGDTQYF.

For this clonotype: A much larger clone is a single base away; this may be a read error. The rearrangement uses TRBV30 and TRBJ2-7; D remains unclear. This CDR3 is built from 12 residues. Looked up from germline, CDR1 is GTSNPN and CDR2 is SVGIG (reference sequence). CDR3 residues: CTWSVSSYEQYF. CDR3 nucleotide sequence: TGTACCTGGAGTGTTTCGAGCTACGAGCAGTACTTC.

CDR3 loop: CASSFRAGGYGYTF. For the CDR3, the DNA is TGTGCCAGCAGCTTCAGGGCAGGGGGCTATGGCTACACCTTC. The chain joins TRBV7-2 to TRBJ1-2, with TRBD1 matching over 7 bases. The CDR3 totals 14 residues. The junction had 5 bases not matched to a gene; V was cut back by 3 bases and J by 4 bases. Germline values: CDR1 SGHTA, CDR2 FQGNSA. The variable domain in full, completed from reference TRBV7-2 and TRBJ1-2, reads GAGVSQSPSNKVTEKGKDVELRCDPISGHTALYWYRQSLGQGLEFLIYFQGNSAPDKSGLPSDRFSAERTGGSVSTLTIQRTQQEDSAVYLCASSFRAGGYGYTFGSGTRLTVV.

In this sample, this clonotype turned up a few times. V and J are TRBV6-2 or TRBV6-3 and TRBJ2-7; D uncertain. The V gene lost 0 bases and the J gene lost 4 bases, with 13 bases spanning the gap. CDR1 is MNHEY and CDR2 is SVGEGT in the germline V gene. CDR3 length equals 15 residues. CDR3 residues: CASSYSPGKGYEQYF. The CDR3 nucleotides are TGTGCCAGCAGTTACTCGCCTGGGAAAGGATACGAGCAGTACTTC.

About this clonotype itself: This clone may be a read error of a much larger clone one base away. V is TRBV2 and J is TRBJ1-1; possible D gene TRBD1, 5 bases. Germline V gives CDR1 SNHLY, CDR2 FYNNEI. The CDR3 loop spans 13 amino acids. V was shortened by 5 bases and J by 5 bases, with 12 bases between the two germline ends. CDR3 sequence reads: CASSYSGATEAFF. For the CDR3, the DNA is TGTGCCAGCAGTTACAGTGGGGCAACTGAAGCTTTCTTT.

The rearrangement links TRBV15 to TRBJ1-5; D unclear. The CDR3 totals 19 residues. The germline V gene has CDR1 LNHNV and CDR2 YYDKDF (reference sequence). The V end was cut by 1 base, the J end by 0 bases, with 19 bases between. CDR3 sequence (DNA): TGTGCCACCAGCAGAGTACCCCCCTCCCGTCTGTATAGCAATCAGCCCCAGCATTTT. Translated, it gives CATSRVPPSRLYSNQPQHF.

This clonotype was found a few times. The rearrangement uses TRBV19 and TRBJ1-2; 8 bases agree with TRBD1. The CDR3 spans 11 residues. CDR1 and CDR2 from the germline V gene are LNHDA and SQIVND (reference sequence). The V and J ends lost 8 bases and 8 bases, in that order; junction bases with no gene match: 4. The CDR3 DNA reads as TGTGCCAGTCAACAGGGGGGCGGCTACACCTTC. It codes for CASQQGGGYTF.

The J gene is TRBJ2-2, the V gene TRBV29-1; D possibly corresponds to TRBD2 (6 bases). This CDR3 has 13 amino acids. V was trimmed by 1 base and J by 7 bases, leaving 10 bases between them. CDR1 is SQVTM and CDR2 is ANQGSEA in the germline V gene. For the CDR3, the DNA is TGCAGCGTTGAAGGTACTAGCATCGGGGAGCTGTTTTTT. It translates to CSVEGTSIGELFF.

As DNA, the CDR3 is TGTGCCTGCAAGAGTCAGTCCTACGAGCAGTACTTC. Protein sequence: CACKSQSYEQYF. This sequence joins TRBV30 and TRBJ2-7; D remains unclear. The V end lost 6 bases, the J end lost 1 base, and 10 bases lay between the germline ends. The CDR3 spans 12 residues. CDR1 is GTSNPN, CDR2 SVGIG, per germline (reference sequence).

There are many counts of this clonotype. The rearrangement links TRBV20-1 to TRBJ1-1; 8 positions agree with TRBD1. This CDR3 has 10 amino acids. With 6 bases clipped from V and 7 bases from J, the junction kept 1 base outside the gene matches. CDR1 is DFQATT, CDR2 SNEGSKA, per germline (reference sequence). This CDR3 is CSAGTGEAFF. The CDR3 DNA reads as TGCAGTGCAGGGACAGGTGAAGCTTTCTTT.

J is TRBJ1-5 and V is TRBV29-1, with D unclear. The CDR3 is made up of 13 amino acids. Germline CDR1 and CDR2: SQVTM and ANQGSEA. V lost 6 bases to trimming and J lost 14 bases, with 23 bases between them. For the CDR3, the DNA is TGCAGCGTCCTAGCGGGAGGAGCAGAAAATGAGCATTTT. This translates into CSVLAGGAENEHF.

This chain joins TRBV12-3 or TRBV12-4 and TRBJ1-2; no reliable D call. Trimming stripped 10 bases from V and 1 base from J, with 13 bases between. CDR3 length equals 13 residues. The CDR3 loop reads CATLLDGNYGYTF. CDR3 in DNA: TGTGCCACCCTATTAGACGGTAACTATGGCTACACCTTC.

On this clonotype itself: A much larger clone lies one base from this, so it may be a read error. The chain uses TRBV12-3 or TRBV12-4 and TRBJ1-6, with unresolved D. This CDR3 contains 13 residues. The DNA for the CDR3 is TGTGCCGGCAGCCTCGAAGAGAATTCACCCCTCCACTTT. This codes for CAGSLEENSPLHF.

This clonotype showed up many times. The V and J genes are TRBV20-1 and TRBJ2-7; a possible D gene is TRBD1 (6 bases). Germline V gene data show CDR1 as DFQATT and CDR2 as SNEGSKA (reference sequence). The ends were cut back, 2 bases at V and 5 bases at J, with 13 bases in the middle. The CDR3 is 13 residues long. CDR3 region: CSARNPGVDEQYF. CDR3 nucleotide sequence: TGCAGTGCTAGAAATCCAGGGGTCGACGAGCAGTACTTC.

The V and J genes are TRBV10-1 and TRBJ1-2; unclear D gene. There are 13 residues in the CDR3. Germline CDR1 is WNHNN and CDR2 is SYGVQD (reference sequence). V was clipped by 3 bases and J by 2 bases, with 7 bases between them. The CDR3 DNA reads TGCGCCAGCAGTGACCCAGAAAACTATGGCTACACCTTC. Translated, it gives CASSDPENYGYTF.

Only one count was recorded for this clonotype. The rearrangement joins TRBV15 to TRBJ2-6; 11 bases align to TRBD1. CDR3 length: 20 residues. J lost 1 base, V lost 2 bases, and 10 bases had no gene match. CDR1 and CDR2 (germline): LNHNV, YYDKDF (reference sequence). The CDR3 spells CATSRRPRRDRGSGANVLTF. The CDR3 nucleotides read TGTGCCACCAGCAGAAGGCCCAGACGGGACAGGGGGTCTGGGGCCAACGTCCTGACTTTC. Full variable domain (outside the CDR3, taken from reference TRBV15 and TRBJ2-6): DAMVIQNPRYQVTQFGKPVTLSCSQTLNHNVMYWYQQKSSQAPKLLFHYYDKDFNNEADTPDNFQSRRPNTSFCFLDIRSPGLGDTAMYLCATSRRPRRDRGSGANVLTFGAGSRLTVL.

This clonotype has a count of ten or more. The chain combines TRBV9 with TRBJ1-3; TRBD1 might be the D (5 bases). The CDR3 spans 15 residues. V was shortened by 4 bases and J by 0 bases, with 11 bases between the two germline ends. Looked up from germline, CDR1 is SGDLS and CDR2 is YYNGEE. The CDR3 reads CASSPMGGSGNTIYF. CDR3 sequence (DNA): TGTGCCAGCAGCCCCATGGGGGGCTCTGGAAACACCATATATTTT.

Comments on this clonotype: A much larger clone differs by one base, so this may be a read error. DNA of the CDR3: TGTGCCAGCAGGGGACAGGGGAAATCTGGGGCCAACGTCCTGACTTTC. Protein: CASRGQGKSGANVLTF. The rearrangement uses TRBV27 and TRBJ2-6; 10 bases line up with TRBD1. The V and J ends lost 6 bases and 1 base, in that order; junction bases with no gene match: 3. CDR3 length: 16 residues. Germline loops: CDR1 MNHEY, CDR2 SMNVEV (reference sequence).

This clonotype was seen only a few times. This may come from a read error, since a much larger clone is one base off. The chain carries TRBV2 and TRBJ2-2; possibly TRBD2 for D (5 bases). V was pared by 11 bases and J by 0 bases, with 22 bases between. The CDR3 has 17 residues. Germline V gene sequence: CDR1 SNHLY, CDR2 FYNNEI. The DNA for the CDR3 is TGTGCCGTCGAGTATGCCCCGAGGGCAGCGAACACCGGGGAGCTGTTTTTT. It specifies CAVEYAPRAANTGELFF. Full variable domain (outside the CDR3, taken from reference TRBV2 and TRBJ2-2): EPEVTQTPSHQVTQMGQEVILRCVPISNHLYFYWYRQILGQKVEFLVSFYNNEISEKSEIFDDQFSVERPDGSNFTLKIRSTKLEDSAMYFCAVEYAPRAANTGELFFGEGSRLTVL.

Of note for this clonotype: A much more abundant neighbour one base away suggests this may be a read error. The genes are TRBV15 and TRBJ2-7; tentatively, D is TRBD2 (6 bases). The end of the DNA is better explained by TRBJ2-1, so the J call may be wrong. Germline V lookup: CDR1 LNHNV, CDR2 YYDKDF (reference sequence). The CDR3 loop spans 15 amino acids. CDR3 bases: TGTGCCACCAGCAGACGGAAGGAGGGCCTGGGTGAGCAGTTCTTC. Amino acid sequence: CATSRRKEGLGEQFF.

This clonotype was seen repeatedly, ten times or more. V usage is TRBV14 and J usage is TRBJ1-1; D uncertain. Per germline, CDR1 SGHDN and CDR2 FVKESK. The CDR3 extends over 14 amino acids. V was trimmed by 0 bases and J by 3 bases, leaving 8 bases between them. CDR3 bases: TGTGCCAGCAGCCAAGACCGCTGGGACACTGAAGCTTTCTTT. Amino acid sequence: CASSQDRWDTEAFF.

As for this clonotype: The conserved final phenylalanine or tryptophan is absent from the CDR3, which likely points to a read error. Because the CDR3's place on the DNA is in doubt, the DNA is left out and the CDR3 is given as listed by TCRdb. V gene TRBV29-1 combines with J gene TRBJ1-2; the DNA was not compared with TRBD1, the D call given in the table. From its first to its last residue, the CDR3 has 16 amino acids. Germline-derived CDR1 and CDR2 are SQVTM and ANQGSEA. CDR3 in amino acids: CSVEERTGRANYGYTV.

This clonotype was detected ten times or more. CDR3 sequence reads: CASQTGTGFYGYTF. The CDR3 nucleotides read TGTGCCAGTCAAACCGGGACAGGGTTCTATGGCTACACCTTC. The chain uses TRBV19 and TRBJ1-2, with 9 bases fitting TRBD1. The CDR3 runs to 14 residues. In germline, CDR1 is LNHDA, CDR2 SQIVND (reference sequence). After removal of 8 bases from V and 4 bases from J, the junction contained 8 bases not matched to a gene.

The chain is built from TRBV2 and TRBJ2-1, with 7 bases lining up with TRBD2. Germline V lookup: CDR1 SNHLY, CDR2 FYNNEI. This CDR3 region has 14 residues. The V gene end was trimmed by 5 bases and the J gene end by 5 bases; junction bases not matched to a gene: 6. As DNA, the CDR3 is TGTGCCAGCAGTTTGAGCGGGATGGACAATGAGCAGTTCTTC. Its translation: CASSLSGMDNEQFF. Based on the CDR3 plus reference TRBV2 and TRBJ2-1, the full variable domain is EPEVTQTPSHQVTQMGQEVILRCVPISNHLYFYWYRQILGQKVEFLVSFYNNEISEKSEIFDDQFSVERPDGSNFTLKIRSTKLEDSAMYFCASSLSGMDNEQFFGPGTRLTVL.

In this sample, this clonotype turned up many times. V gene TRBV5-6 combines with J gene TRBJ1-2; the match to TRBD1 covers 9 bases. The V and J ends lost 4 bases and 8 bases, in that order; junction bases with no gene match: 18. There are 17 residues in the CDR3. Per the germline V gene, CDR1 is SGHDT and CDR2 is YYEEEE. CDR3 loop: CASSTRTGTGPKYGYTF. CDR3 nucleotide sequence: TGTGCCAGCAGCACCCGTACCGGGACAGGGCCTAAATACGGCTACACCTTC.